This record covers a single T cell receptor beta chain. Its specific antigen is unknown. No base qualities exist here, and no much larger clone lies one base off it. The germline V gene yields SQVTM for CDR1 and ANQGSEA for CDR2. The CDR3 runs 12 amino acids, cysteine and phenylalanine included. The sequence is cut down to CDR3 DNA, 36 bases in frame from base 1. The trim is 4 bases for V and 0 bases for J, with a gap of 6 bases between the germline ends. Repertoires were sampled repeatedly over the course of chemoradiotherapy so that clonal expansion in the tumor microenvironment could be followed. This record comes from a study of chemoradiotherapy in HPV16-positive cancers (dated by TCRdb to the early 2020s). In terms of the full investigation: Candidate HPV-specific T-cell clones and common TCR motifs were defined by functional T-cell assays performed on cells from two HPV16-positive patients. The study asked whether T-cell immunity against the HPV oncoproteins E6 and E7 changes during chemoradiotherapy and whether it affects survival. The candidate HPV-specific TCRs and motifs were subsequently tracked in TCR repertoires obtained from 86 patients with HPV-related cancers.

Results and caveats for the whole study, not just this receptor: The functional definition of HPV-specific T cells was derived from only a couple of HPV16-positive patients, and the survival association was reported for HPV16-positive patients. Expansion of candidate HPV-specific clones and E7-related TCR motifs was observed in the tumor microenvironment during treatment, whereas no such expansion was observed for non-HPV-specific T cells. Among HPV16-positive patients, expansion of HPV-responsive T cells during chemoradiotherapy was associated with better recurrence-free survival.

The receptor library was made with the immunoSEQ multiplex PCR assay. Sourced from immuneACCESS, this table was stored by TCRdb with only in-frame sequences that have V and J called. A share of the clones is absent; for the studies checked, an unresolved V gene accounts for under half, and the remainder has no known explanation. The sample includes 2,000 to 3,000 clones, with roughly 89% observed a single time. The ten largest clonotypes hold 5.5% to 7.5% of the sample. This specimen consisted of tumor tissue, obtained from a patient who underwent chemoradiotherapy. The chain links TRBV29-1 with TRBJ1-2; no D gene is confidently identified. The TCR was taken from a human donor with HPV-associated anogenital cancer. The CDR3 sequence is CSVGGANYGYTF. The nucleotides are TGCAGCGTTGGGGGAGCTAACTATGGCTACACCTTC.